This T cell receptor beta chain was sequenced in a study of technical replicates of blood from a handful of donors. Sequencing used immunoSEQ multiplex PCR; TCRdb keeps in-frame clones, though not all of them. The sample lists approximately 84,000 clones, 98% occurring once. The germline V gene has CDR1 MNHNS and CDR2 SASEGT. Trimming pared 6 bases from V and 3 bases from J, leaving 14 bases between. CDR3 size: 15 residues. The sequencing input was T cells isolated from PBMCs. V is TRBV6-1 and J is TRBJ2-2, with a tentative D call TRBD2 (5 bases). The sequence came from a human donor in good health. The CDR3 is CASRVAGIDTGELFF. The CDR3 region has the DNA TGTGCCAGCAGGGTGGCGGGTATCGACACCGGGGAGCTGTTTTTT.